These T cell receptor beta chains were read from a single sample in a study of T-cell reconstitution after alpha-beta-depleted transplantation in children. TCRdb ran MiXCR on the PCR reads and lists one entry per CDR3 protein. This sample has under 25,000 distinct CDR3 sequences, with over 10% found just once. Sequencing was performed on PBMCs, mostly from graft donor cells, taken 60 days after TCRalphabeta/CD19-depleted stem cell transplant. Receptor source: a female patient between 2 and 15 years old who had a stem cell transplant for congenital amegakaryocytic thrombocytopenia, so the T cells may come from the graft donor. Each CDR3 is given with its conserved first and last residue. A D gene is named only where the DNA matches it firmly. A row's size may be missing; if present it is once, few, many or a size class.

V: TRBV28; size: many; D: .; J: TRBJ2-3; CDR3: CASSLWDTQYF; DNA: TGTGCCAGCAGCCTGTGGGATACGCAGTATTTT
V: TRBV28; size: many; D: .; J: TRBJ1-4; CDR3: CASKKGSLTNEKLFF; DNA: TGTGCCAGCAAGAAGGGTTCGCTAACTAATGAAAAACTGTTTTTT
V: TRBV5-1; size: many; D: .; J: TRBJ2-7; CDR3: CASSLFPGYEQYF; DNA: TGCGCCAGCAGCTTGTTTCCCGGCTACGAGCAGTACTTC
V: TRBV6-1; size: many; D: TRBD1; J: TRBJ1-2; CDR3: CASTGSSYMAGGYGYTF; DNA: TGTGCCAGCACCGGGAGCAGTTATATGGCAGGGGGTTATGGCTACACCTTC
V: TRBV7-2; size: many; D: TRBD2; J: TRBJ2-2; CDR3: CASSLVGGSLRELFF; DNA: TGTGCCAGCAGCTTAGTTGGCGGGAGCCTGAGGGAGCTGTTTTTT
V: TRBV5-1; size: many; D: TRBD2; J: TRBJ2-5; CDR3: CASSLGPGGQETQYF; DNA: TGCGCCAGCAGCTTGGGACCGGGAGGGCAAGAGACCCAGTACTTC
V: TRBV11-2; size: .; D: .; J: TRBJ2-1; CDR3: CASSPTYARDYNEQFF; DNA: TGTGCCAGCAGCCCGACCTACGCTAGGGACTACAATGAGCAGTTCTTC
V: TRBV20-1; size: many; D: TRBD1; J: TRBJ1-5; CDR3: CSAINSGTGNQPQHF; DNA: TGCAGTGCTATCAATTCCGGGACAGGGAATCAGCCCCAGCATTTT
V: TRBV7-9; size: many; D: .; J: TRBJ1-4; CDR3: CASSLGQDNEKLFF; DNA: TGTGCCAGCAGCTTAGGACAGGATAATGAAAAACTGTTTTTT
V: TRBV3-1; size: many; D: .; J: TRBJ1-5; CDR3: CASSLYSNQPQHF; DNA: TGTGCCAGCAGCCTGTATAGCAATCAGCCCCAGCATTTT
V: TRBV3-1; size: .; D: TRBD2; J: TRBJ2-3; CDR3: CASCKAPATAGGPSDTQYF; DNA: TGTGCCAGCTGCAAAGCCCCCGCGACAGCGGGAGGACCATCTGATACGCAGTATTTT
V: TRBV7-9; size: many; D: .; J: TRBJ2-1; CDR3: CASFPTSYNEQFF; DNA: TGTGCCAGCTTCCCCACCTCCTACAATGAGCAGTTCTTC
V: TRBV29-1; size: medium-sized; D: TRBD1; J: TRBJ2-7; CDR3: CSVEIGQGSSYEQYF; DNA: TGCAGCGTTGAAATCGGACAGGGGAGCTCCTACGAGCAGTACTTC
V: TRBV29-1; size: .; D: .; J: TRBJ1-1; CDR3: CSVETGPGDTEAFF; DNA: TGCAGCGTTGAAACCGGGCCTGGGGACACTGAAGCTTTCTTT
V: TRBV5-1; size: .; D: TRBD2; J: TRBJ2-1; CDR3: CASSLLFRDRRLAVSYNEQFF; DNA: TGCGCCAGCAGCTTGTTGTTTCGGGACAGAAGACTAGCGGTCTCCTACAATGAGCAGTTCTTC
V: TRBV29-1; size: many; D: TRBD2; J: TRBJ2-1; CDR3: CSVFGGGEQFF; DNA: TGCAGCGTTTTCGGGGGAGGGGAGCAGTTCTTC
V: TRBV5-1; size: many; D: TRBD1; J: TRBJ1-5; CDR3: CASSTGQGKNQPQHF; DNA: TGCGCCAGCAGCACGGGACAGGGGAAGAATCAGCCCCAGCATTTT
V: TRBV6-1; size: .; D: .; J: TRBJ2-7; CDR3: CASNLWGGAYEQYF; DNA: TGTGCCAGCAACCTTTGGGGGGGCGCGTACGAGCAGTACTTC
V: TRBV6-5; size: many; D: TRBD1; J: TRBJ1-2; CDR3: CASRLAGTAYGYTF; DNA: TGTGCCAGCAGACTTGCCGGGACAGCCTATGGCTACACCTTC
V: TRBV5-1; size: .; D: .; J: TRBJ1-2; CDR3: CASSWDKSYGYTF; DNA: TGCGCCAGCAGCTGGGACAAAAGCTATGGCTACACCTTC